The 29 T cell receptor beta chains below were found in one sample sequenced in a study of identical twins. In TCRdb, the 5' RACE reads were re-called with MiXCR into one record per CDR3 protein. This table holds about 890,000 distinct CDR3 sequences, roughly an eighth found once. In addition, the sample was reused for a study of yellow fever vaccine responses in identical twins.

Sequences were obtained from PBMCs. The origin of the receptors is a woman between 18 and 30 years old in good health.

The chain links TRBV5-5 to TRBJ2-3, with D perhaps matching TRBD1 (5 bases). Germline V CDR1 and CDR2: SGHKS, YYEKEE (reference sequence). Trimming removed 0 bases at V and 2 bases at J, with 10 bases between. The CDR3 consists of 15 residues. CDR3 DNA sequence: TGTGCCAGCAGCTTGGACAGGACGGACACAGATACGCAGTATTTT. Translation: CASSLDRTDTDTQYF.

The CDR3, as DNA: TGCAGTGCTAGAGATCCCAGGCAGCTACAAGAGACCCAGTACTTC. It codes for CSARDPRQLQETQYF. The chain has TRBV20-1 and TRBJ2-5; D unclear. The CDR3 sequence is 15 residues long. The germline CDR1 and CDR2 sequences are DFQATT and SNEGSKA (reference sequence). The V and J ends lost 0 bases and 2 bases respectively, with 13 bases between them.

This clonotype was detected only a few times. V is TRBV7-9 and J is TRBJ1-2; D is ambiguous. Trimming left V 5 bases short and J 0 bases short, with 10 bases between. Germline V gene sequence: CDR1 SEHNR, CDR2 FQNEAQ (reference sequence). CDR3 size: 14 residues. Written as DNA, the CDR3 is TGTGCCAGCAGCCGGAGTCCACCTAACTATGGCTACACCTTC. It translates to CASSRSPPNYGYTF.

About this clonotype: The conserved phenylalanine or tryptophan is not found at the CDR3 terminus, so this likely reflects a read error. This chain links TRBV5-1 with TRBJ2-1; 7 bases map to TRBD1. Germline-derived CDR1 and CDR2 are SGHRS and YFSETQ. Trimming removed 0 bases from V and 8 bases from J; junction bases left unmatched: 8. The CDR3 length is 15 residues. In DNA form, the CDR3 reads TGCGCCAGCAGCTTGGACAGGGGCCCTGGGGATGAGCAGTTCTTA. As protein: CASSLDRGPGDEQFL.

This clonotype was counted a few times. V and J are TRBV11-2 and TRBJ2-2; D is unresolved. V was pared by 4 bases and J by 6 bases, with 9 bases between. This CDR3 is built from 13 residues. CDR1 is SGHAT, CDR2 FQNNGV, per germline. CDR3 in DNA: TGTGCCAGCAGCTCGGCGAGAGCCGGGGAGCTGTTTTTT. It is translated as CASSSARAGELFF. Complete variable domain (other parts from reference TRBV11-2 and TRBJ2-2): EAGVAQSPRYKIIEKRQSVAFWCNPISGHATLYWYQQILGQGPKLLIQFQNNGVVDDSQLPKDRFSAERLKGVDSTLKIQPAKLEDSAVYLCASSSARAGELFFGEGSRLTVL.

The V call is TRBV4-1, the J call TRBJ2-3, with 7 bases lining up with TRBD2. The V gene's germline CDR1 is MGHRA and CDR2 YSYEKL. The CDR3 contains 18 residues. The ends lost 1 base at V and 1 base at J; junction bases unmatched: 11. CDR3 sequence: CASSQVGAGPPGTDTQYF. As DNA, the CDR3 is TGCGCCAGCAGCCAAGTCGGAGCGGGACCACCCGGCACAGATACGCAGTATTTT.

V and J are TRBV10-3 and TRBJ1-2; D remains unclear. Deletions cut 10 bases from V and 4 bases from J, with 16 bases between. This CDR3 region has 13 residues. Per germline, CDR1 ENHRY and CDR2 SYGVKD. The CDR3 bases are TGTGCCACGCTAAATGAGGAGGCCTATGGCTACACCTTC. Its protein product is CATLNEEAYGYTF.

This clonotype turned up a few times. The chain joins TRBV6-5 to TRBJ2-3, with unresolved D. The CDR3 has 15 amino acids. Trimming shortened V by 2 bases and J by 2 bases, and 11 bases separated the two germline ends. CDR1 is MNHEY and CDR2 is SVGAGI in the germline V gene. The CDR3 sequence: CASSYLRKNTDTQYF. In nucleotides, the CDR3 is TGTGCCAGCAGTTACCTCAGGAAAAACACAGATACGCAGTATTTT.

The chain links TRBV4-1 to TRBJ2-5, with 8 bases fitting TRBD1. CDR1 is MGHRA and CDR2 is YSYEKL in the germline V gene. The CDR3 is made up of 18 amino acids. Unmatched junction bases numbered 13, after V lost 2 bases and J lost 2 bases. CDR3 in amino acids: CASSQRPISDRAQETQYF. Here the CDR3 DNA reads TGCGCCAGCAGCCAACGTCCCATTTCGGACAGGGCACAAGAGACCCAGTACTTC.

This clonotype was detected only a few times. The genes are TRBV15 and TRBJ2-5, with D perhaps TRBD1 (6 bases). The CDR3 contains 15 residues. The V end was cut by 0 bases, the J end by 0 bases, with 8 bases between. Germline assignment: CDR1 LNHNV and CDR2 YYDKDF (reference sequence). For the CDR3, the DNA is TGTGCCACCAGCAGAGATGGACAGAACCAAGAGACCCAGTACTTC. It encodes CATSRDGQNQETQYF. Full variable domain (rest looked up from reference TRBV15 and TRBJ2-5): DAMVIQNPRYQVTQFGKPVTLSCSQTLNHNVMYWYQQKSSQAPKLLFHYYDKDFNNEADTPDNFQSRRPNTSFCFLDIRSPGLGDTAMYLCATSRDGQNQETQYFGPGTRLLVL.

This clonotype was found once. CDR3 residues: CSARGYHLAGAPSAQYF. Here the CDR3 DNA reads TGCAGTGCTAGAGGATACCATCTAGCGGGGGCCCCTTCGGCCCAGTACTTC. This rearrangement joins TRBV20-1 to TRBJ2-5; 10 bases are shared with TRBD2. The CDR3 runs 17 residues. V was pared by 1 base and J by 9 bases, with 17 bases of the junction left unmatched. Per germline, CDR1 DFQATT and CDR2 SNEGSKA (reference sequence).

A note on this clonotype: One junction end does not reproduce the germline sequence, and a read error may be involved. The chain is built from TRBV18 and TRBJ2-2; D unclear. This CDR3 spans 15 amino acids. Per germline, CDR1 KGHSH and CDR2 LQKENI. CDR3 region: CANSFRTANTGELFF. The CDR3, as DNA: TGTGCCAACTCATTTCGGACGGCGAACACCGGGGAGCTGTTTTTT.

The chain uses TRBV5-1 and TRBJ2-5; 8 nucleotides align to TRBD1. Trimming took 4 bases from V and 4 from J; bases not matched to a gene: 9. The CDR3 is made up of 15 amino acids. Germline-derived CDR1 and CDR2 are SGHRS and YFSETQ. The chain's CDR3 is CASSRQDRERETQYF. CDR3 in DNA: TGCGCCAGCAGCAGACAGGACAGGGAGAGAGAGACCCAGTACTTC.

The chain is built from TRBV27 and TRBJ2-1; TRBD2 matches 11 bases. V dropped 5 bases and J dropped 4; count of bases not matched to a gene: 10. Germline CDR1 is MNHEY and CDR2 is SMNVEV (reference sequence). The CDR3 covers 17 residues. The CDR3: CASSLKLTSGGYNEQFF. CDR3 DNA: TGTGCCAGCAGTCTGAAGCTCACTAGCGGGGGTTACAATGAGCAGTTCTTC.

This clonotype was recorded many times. The CDR3 region has the DNA TGCGCCAGCATACCGGGACAGGGGTGGGATGAGCAGTTCTTC. Translated: CASIPGQGWDEQFF. The rearrangement links TRBV5-1 to TRBJ2-1, with TRBD1 matching 10 bases. CDR1 SGHRS and CDR2 YFSETQ come from the germline V gene. The ends lost 6 bases at V and 8 bases at J; junction bases unmatched: 8. The CDR3 extends over 14 amino acids.

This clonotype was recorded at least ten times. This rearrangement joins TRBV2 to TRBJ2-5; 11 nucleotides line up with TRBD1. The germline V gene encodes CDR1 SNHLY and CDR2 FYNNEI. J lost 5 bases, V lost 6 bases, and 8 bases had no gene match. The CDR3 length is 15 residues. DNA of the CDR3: TGTGCCAGCAGGGCCGGGACAGGGGGATTTGAGACCCAGTACTTC. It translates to CASRAGTGGFETQYF.

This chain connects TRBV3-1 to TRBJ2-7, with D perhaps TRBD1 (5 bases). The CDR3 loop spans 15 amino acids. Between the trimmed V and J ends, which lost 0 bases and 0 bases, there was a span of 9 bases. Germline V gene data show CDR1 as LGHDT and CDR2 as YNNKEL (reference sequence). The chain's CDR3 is CASSQDYRPSYEQYF. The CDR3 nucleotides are TGTGCCAGCAGCCAAGATTACAGGCCCTCCTACGAGCAGTACTTC.

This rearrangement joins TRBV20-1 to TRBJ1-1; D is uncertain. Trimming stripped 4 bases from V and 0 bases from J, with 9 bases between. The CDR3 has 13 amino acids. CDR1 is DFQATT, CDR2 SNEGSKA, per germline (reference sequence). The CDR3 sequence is CSAIGSMNTEAFF. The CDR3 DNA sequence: TGCAGTGCTATAGGCAGCATGAACACTGAAGCTTTCTTT.

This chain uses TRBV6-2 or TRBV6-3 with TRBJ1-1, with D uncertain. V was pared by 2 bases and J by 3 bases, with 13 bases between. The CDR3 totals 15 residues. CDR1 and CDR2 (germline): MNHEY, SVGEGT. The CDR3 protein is CASSYPRFWHTEAFF. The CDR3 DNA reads TGTGCCAGCAGTTACCCTAGATTTTGGCACACTGAAGCTTTCTTT.

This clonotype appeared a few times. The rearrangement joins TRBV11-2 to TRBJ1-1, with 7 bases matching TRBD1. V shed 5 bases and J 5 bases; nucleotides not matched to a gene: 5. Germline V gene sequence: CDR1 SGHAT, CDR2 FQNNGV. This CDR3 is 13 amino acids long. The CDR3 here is CASSARDRTEAFF. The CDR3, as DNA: TGTGCCAGCAGCGCCCGGGACAGAACTGAAGCTTTCTTT. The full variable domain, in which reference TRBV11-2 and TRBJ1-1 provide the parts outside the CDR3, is EAGVAQSPRYKIIEKRQSVAFWCNPISGHATLYWYQQILGQGPKLLIQFQNNGVVDDSQLPKDRFSAERLKGVDSTLKIQPAKLEDSAVYLCASSARDRTEAFFGQGTRLTVV.

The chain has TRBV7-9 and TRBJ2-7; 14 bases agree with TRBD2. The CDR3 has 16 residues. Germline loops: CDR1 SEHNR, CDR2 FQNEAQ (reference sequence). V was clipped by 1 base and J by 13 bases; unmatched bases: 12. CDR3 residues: CASSLVGGTSGSFSYF. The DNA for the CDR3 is TGTGCCAGCAGCTTAGTAGGAGGGACTAGCGGGAGTTTTAGCTACTTC.

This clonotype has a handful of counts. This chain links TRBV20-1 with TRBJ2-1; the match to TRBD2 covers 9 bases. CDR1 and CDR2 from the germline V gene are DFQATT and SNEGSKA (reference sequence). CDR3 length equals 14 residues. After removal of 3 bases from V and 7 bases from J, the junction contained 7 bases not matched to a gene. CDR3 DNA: TGCAGTGCTAGTACTAGCGGGTTTCGGAATGAGCAGTTCTTC. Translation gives CSASTSGFRNEQFF.

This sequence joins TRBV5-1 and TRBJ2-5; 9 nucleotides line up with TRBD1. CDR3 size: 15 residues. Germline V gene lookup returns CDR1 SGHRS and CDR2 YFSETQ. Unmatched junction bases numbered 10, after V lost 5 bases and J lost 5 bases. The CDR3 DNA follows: TGCGCCAGCAGACCAACAGGGGGCGACGGGGAGACCCAGTACTTC. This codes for CASRPTGGDGETQYF.

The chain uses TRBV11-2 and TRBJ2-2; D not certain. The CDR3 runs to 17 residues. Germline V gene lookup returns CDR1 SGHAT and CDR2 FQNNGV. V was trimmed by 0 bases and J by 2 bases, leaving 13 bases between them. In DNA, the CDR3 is TGTGCCAGCAGCTTAGATCGGGTAGGGCTCAACACCGGGGAGCTGTTTTTT. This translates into CASSLDRVGLNTGELFF.

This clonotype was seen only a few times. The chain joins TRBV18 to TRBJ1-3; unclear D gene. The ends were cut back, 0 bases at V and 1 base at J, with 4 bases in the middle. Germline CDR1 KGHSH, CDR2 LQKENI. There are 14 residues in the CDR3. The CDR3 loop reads CASSPPNSGNTIYF. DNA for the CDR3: TGTGCCAGCTCACCACCTAATTCTGGAAACACCATATATTTT.

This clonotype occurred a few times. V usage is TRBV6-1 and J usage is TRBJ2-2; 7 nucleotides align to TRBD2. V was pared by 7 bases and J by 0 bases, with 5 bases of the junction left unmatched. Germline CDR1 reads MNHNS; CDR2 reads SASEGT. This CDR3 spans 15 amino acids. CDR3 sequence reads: CASTSRGANTGELFF. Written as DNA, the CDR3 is TGTGCCAGCACCTCACGGGGGGCGAACACCGGGGAGCTGTTTTTT.

The CDR3 loop reads CASRTERAGGELFF. The CDR3 DNA reads as TGTGCCAGCAGGACGGAGAGGGCTGGCGGGGAGCTGTTTTTT. The chain combines TRBV2 with TRBJ2-2, with D possibly matching TRBD2 (5 bases). V shed 6 bases and J shed 7 bases, with 15 bases lying between them. Germline V gene sequence: CDR1 SNHLY, CDR2 FYNNEI. CDR3 size: 14 residues.

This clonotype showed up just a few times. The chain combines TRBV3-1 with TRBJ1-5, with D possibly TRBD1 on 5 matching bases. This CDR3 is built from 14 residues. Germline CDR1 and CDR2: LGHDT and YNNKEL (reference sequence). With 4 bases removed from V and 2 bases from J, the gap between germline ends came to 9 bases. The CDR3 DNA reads TGTGCCAGCAGCCGAGTGGGGGGCAATCAGCCCCAGCATTTT. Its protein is CASSRVGGNQPQHF.

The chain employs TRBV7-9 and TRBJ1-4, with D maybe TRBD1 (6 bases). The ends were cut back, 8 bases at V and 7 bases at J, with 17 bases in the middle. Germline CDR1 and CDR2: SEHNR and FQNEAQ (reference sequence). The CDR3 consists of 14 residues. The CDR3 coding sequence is TGTGCCAGCCGCCCAGGGGCGGGCTTTGAAAAACTGTTTTTT. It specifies CASRPGAGFEKLFF.